This record looks at one T cell receptor beta chain sequence and its context. Its antigen is currently unknown. The sample is drawn from a study of monozygotic twins with inflammatory bowel disease. The study, taken as a whole, reports: Relative to healthy twins, IBD patients had fewer clonotypes in common with others, a gap that was especially apparent with disease activity.

Donors each contributed one blood sample measuring under 3 ml. The CDR3 covers 17 residues. CDR1 and CDR2 from the germline V gene are SGHRS and YFSETQ. cDNA synthesis was performed in eight separate reactions for each sample. Amplification of TCRalpha and TCRbeta cDNA involved two nested PCRs that ran for roughly 15 and 9 cycles. One entry per CDR3 protein, without DNA, is what TCRdb gives after re-calling the 5' RACE reads. Seen in this sample are a few hundred thousand distinct CDR3 sequences; the ten most common clones hold just over 2.5%. The receptor was isolated from a human donor with ulcerative colitis or Crohn's disease, or a healthy co-twin of an affected twin (not recorded which). The rearrangement uses TRBV5-1 and TRBJ2-1; TCRdb calls TRBD2, which cannot be checked without DNA. Sample: blood. The CDR3 here is CASSLAPSGGAANEQFF.